This record covers a single T cell receptor beta chain. This CDR3 has 16 residues. Germline values: CDR1 ENHRY, CDR2 SYGVKD. Trimming at V came to 3 bases and at J to 7 bases, leaving 11 bases not matched to a gene. These data belong to a study of shared T cell receptors in the human thymus. Measured with immunoSEQ multiplex PCR; TCRdb has only the in-frame clones, and not every one. Seen here are fewer than 700,000 clones, approximately 88% observed once, and the top ten hold 0.01%. The data were also submitted as part of a second study, on human thymus T cells. Per that study: Healthy Finnish infants having corrective surgery for congenital heart defects served as donors. Corrective heart surgery yielded resections, and these provided the thymus tissue. Among unrelated individuals, related research reported thymic repertoires that overlapped highly.

The genes are TRBV10-3 and TRBJ2-7; 11 nucleotides align to TRBD2. The specimen sequenced was thymocytes. This TCR was recovered from a boy in the first two years of life with a congenital heart defect. The CDR3 reads CAISDKTSGVKGEQYF. CDR3 DNA sequence: TGTGCCATCAGTGATAAGACTAGCGGGGTAAAAGGGGAGCAGTACTTC.